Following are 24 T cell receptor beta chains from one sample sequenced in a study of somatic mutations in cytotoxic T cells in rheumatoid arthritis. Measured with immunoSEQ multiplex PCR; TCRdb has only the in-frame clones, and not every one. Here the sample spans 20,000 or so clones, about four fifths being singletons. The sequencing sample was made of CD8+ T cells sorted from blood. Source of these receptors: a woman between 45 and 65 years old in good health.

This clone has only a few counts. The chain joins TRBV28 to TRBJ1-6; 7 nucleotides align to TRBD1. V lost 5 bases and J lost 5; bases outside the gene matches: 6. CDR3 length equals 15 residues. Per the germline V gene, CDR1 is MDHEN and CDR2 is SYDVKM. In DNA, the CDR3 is TGTGCCAGCAGTACCTGGACAGGAGATAATTCACCCCTCCACTTT. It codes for CASSTWTGDNSPLHF.

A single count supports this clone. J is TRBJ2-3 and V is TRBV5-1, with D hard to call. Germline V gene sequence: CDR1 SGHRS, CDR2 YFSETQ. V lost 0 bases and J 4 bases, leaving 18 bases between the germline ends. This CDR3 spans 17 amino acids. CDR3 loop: CASSLARDQIHADTQYF. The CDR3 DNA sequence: TGCGCCAGCAGCTTGGCCAGAGATCAGATCCATGCAGATACGCAGTATTTT. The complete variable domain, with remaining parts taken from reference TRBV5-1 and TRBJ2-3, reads KAGVTQTPRYLIKTRGQQVTLSCSPISGHRSVSWYQQTPGQGLQFLFEYFSETQRNKGNFPGRFSGRQFSNSRSEMNVSTLELGDSALYLCASSLARDQIHADTQYFGPGTRLTVL.

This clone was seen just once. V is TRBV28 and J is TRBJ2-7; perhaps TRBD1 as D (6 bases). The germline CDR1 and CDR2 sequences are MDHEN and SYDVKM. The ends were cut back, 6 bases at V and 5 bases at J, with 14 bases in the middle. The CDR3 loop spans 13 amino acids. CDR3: CASSIQGRHEQYF. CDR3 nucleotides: TGTGCCAGCAGCATACAGGGTCGCCACGAGCAGTACTTC.

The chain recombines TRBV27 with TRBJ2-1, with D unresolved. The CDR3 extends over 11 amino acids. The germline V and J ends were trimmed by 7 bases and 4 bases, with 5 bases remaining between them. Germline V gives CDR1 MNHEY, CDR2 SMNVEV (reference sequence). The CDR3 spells CASKQYNEQFF. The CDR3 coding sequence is TGTGCCAGCAAACAGTACAATGAGCAGTTCTTC.

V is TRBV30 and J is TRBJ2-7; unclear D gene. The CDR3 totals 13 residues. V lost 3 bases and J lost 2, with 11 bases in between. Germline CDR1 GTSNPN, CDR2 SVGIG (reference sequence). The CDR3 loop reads CAWRSQNTYEQYF. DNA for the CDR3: TGTGCCTGGAGATCACAGAACACCTACGAGCAGTACTTC.

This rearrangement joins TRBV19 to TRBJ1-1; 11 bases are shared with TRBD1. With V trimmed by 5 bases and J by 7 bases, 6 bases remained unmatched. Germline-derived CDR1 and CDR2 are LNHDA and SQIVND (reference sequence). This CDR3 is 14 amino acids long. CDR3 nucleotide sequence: TGTGCCAGTAGTTTCGGACAGGGGGCCTTTGAAGCTTTCTTT. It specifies CASSFGQGAFEAFF.

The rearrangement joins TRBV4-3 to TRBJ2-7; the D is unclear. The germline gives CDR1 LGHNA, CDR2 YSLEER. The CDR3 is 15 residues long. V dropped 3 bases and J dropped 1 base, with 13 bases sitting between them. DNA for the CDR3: TGCGCCAGCAGCCAGATAGTAGGTCCGTCCTACGAGCAGTACTTC. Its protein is CASSQIVGPSYEQYF.

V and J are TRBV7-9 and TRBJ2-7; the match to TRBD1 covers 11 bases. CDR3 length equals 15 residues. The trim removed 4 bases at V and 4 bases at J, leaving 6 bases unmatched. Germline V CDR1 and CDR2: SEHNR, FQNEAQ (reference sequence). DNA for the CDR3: TGTGCCAGCAGCTACTCGGACAGGGGGCTGTACGAGCAGTACTTC. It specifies CASSYSDRGLYEQYF.

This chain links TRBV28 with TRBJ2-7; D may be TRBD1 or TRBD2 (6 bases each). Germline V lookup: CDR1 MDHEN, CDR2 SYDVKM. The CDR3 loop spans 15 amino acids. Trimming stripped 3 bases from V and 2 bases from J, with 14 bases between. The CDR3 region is CASSFAGQATYEQYF. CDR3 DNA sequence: TGTGCCAGCAGTTTCGCGGGACAAGCCACCTACGAGCAGTACTTC. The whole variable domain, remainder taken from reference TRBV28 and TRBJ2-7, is DVKVTQSSRYLVKRTGEKVFLECVQDMDHENMFWYRQDPGLGLRLIYFSYDVKMKEKGDIPEGYSVSREKKERFSLILESASTNQTSMYLCASSFAGQATYEQYFGPGTRLTVT.

The CDR3 nucleotides read TGCGCCAGCAGCCAAACTAGCGGACCCTACAATGAGCAGTTCTTC. Amino acids: CASSQTSGPYNEQFF. The chain couples TRBV4-1 to TRBJ2-1, with 8 bases lining up with TRBD2. CDR3 length: 15 amino acids. Germline V CDR1 and CDR2: MGHRA, YSYEKL. The ends lost 2 bases at V and 2 bases at J; junction bases unmatched: 2.

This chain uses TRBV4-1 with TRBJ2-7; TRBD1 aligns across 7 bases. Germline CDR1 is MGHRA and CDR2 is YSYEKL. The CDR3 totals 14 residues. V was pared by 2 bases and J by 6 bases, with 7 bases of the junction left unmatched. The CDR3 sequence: CASSQMTGSGEQYF. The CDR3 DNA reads TGCGCCAGCAGCCAAATGACAGGGTCGGGCGAGCAGTACTTC.

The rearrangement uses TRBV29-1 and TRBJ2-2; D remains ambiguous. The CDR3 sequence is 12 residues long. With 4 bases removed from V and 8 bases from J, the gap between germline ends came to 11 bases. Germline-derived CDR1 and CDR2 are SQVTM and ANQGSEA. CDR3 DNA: TGCAGCGTTGTACAAGGCCCAGGGGAGCTGTTTTTT. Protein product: CSVVQGPGELFF.

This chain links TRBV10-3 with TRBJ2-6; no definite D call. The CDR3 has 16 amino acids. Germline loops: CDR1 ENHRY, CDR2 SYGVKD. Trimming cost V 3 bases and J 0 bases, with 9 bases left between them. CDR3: CAISDSDGSGANVLTF. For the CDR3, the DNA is TGTGCCATCAGTGACTCGGACGGCTCTGGGGCCAACGTCCTGACTTTC.

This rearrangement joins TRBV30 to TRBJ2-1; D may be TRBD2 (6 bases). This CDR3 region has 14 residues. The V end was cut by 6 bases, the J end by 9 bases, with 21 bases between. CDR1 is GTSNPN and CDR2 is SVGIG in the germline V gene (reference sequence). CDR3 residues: CACPLGGAGGEQFF. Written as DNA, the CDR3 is TGTGCCTGCCCGCTAGGTGGGGCCGGGGGTGAGCAGTTCTTC.

Here the CDR3 reads CASSQVDGSLYEQYF. CDR3 DNA sequence: TGCGCCAGCAGCCAAGTCGACGGGTCCCTCTACGAGCAGTACTTC. V usage is TRBV4-1 and J usage is TRBJ2-7; no clear D gene. V lost 1 base, J lost 3 bases, and 13 bases lay in between. Per germline, CDR1 MGHRA and CDR2 YSYEKL. CDR3 size: 15 residues.

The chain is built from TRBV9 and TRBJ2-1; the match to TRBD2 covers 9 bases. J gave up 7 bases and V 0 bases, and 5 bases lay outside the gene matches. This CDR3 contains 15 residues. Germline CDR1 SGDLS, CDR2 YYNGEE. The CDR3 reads CASSVGGGAGNEQFF. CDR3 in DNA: TGTGCCAGCAGCGTAGGCGGGGGGGCTGGGAATGAGCAGTTCTTC.

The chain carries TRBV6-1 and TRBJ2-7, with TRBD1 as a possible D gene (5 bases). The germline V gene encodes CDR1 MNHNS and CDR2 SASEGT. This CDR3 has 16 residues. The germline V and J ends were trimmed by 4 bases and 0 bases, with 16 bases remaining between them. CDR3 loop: CASSAMGPTDSYEQYF. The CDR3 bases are TGTGCCAGCAGTGCGATGGGGCCGACAGACTCCTACGAGCAGTACTTC.

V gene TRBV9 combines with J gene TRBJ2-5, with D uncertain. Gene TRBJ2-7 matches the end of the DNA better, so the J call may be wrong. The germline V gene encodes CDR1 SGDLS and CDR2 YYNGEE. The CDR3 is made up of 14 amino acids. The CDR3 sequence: CASSVADGSYEQYF. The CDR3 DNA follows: TGTGCCAGCAGCGTAGCTGACGGCTCCTACGAGCAGTACTTC.

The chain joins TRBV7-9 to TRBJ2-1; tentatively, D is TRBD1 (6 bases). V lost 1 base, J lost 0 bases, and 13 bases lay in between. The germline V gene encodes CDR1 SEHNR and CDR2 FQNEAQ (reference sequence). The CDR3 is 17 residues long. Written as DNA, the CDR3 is TGTGCCAGCAGCTTAGAATCCACAGGGAGCTCCTACAATGAGCAGTTCTTC. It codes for CASSLESTGSSYNEQFF.

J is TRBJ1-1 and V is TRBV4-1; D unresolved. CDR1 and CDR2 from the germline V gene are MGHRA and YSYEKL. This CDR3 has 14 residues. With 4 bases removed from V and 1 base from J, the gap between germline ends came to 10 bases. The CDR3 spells CASSPEVTNTEAFF. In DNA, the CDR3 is TGCGCCAGCAGCCCCGAGGTCACGAACACTGAAGCTTTCTTT.

CDR3 in DNA: TGTGCCAGCAGTAAGACACAGGGGGCGGGTGAAAAACTGTTTTTT. It translates to CASSKTQGAGEKLFF. The chain employs TRBV27 and TRBJ1-4, with TRBD1 matching over 9 bases. The CDR3 has 15 amino acids. The V segment lost 5 bases and the J segment 7 bases; nucleotides outside the gene matches: 8. The germline V gene encodes CDR1 MNHEY and CDR2 SMNVEV (reference sequence).

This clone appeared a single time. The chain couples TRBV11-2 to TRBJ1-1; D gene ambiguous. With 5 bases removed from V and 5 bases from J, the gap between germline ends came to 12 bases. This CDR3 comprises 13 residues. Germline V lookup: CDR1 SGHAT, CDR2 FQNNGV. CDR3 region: CASSPYRSTEAFF. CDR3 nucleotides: TGTGCCAGCAGCCCGTATCGGTCGACTGAAGCTTTCTTT.

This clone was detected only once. CDR3 sequence: CASSKPSAGFPQNTEAFF. The CDR3, as DNA: TGTGCCAGTAGTAAACCCTCGGCAGGATTTCCGCAGAACACTGAAGCTTTCTTT. The J gene is TRBJ1-1, the V gene TRBV19; D call uncertain. V lost 4 bases and J lost 1, with 22 bases in between. The CDR3 extends over 18 amino acids. Germline V gene sequence: CDR1 LNHDA, CDR2 SQIVND (reference sequence).

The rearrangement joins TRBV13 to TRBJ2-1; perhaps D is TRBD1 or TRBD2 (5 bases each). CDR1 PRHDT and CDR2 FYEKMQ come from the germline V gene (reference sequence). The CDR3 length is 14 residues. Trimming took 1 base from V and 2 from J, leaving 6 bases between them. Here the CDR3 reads CASSLAGPYNEQFF. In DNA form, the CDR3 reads TGTGCCAGCAGCTTAGCGGGGCCCTACAATGAGCAGTTCTTC.